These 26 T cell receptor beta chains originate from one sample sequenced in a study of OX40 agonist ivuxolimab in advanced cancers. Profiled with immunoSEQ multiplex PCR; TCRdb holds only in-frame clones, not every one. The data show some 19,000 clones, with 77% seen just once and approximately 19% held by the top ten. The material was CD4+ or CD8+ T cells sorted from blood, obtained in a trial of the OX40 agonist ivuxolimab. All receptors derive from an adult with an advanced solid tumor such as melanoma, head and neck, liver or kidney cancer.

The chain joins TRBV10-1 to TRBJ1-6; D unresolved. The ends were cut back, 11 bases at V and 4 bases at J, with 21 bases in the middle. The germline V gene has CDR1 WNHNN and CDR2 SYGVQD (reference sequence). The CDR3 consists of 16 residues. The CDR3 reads CARQALMTGYNSPLHF. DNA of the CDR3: TGCGCCCGGCAGGCCCTCATGACCGGATATAATTCACCCCTCCACTTT.

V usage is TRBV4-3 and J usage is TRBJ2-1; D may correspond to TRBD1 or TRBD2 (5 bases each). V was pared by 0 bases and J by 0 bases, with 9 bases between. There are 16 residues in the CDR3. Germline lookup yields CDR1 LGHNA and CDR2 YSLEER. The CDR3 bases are TGCGCCAGCAGCCAAGAATTGGGGACCTCCTACAATGAGCAGTTCTTC. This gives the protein CASSQELGTSYNEQFF.

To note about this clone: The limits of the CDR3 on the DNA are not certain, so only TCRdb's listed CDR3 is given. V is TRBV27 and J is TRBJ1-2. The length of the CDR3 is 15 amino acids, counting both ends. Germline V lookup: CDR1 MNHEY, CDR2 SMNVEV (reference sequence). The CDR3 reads CASSFLAGGDYGYTF.

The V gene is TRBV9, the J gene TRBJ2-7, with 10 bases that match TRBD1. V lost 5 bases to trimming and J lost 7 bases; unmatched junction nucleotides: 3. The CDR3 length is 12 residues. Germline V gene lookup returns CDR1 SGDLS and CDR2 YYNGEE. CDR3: CASRGTGDEQYF. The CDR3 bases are TGTGCCAGCAGGGGGACAGGGGATGAGCAGTACTTC.

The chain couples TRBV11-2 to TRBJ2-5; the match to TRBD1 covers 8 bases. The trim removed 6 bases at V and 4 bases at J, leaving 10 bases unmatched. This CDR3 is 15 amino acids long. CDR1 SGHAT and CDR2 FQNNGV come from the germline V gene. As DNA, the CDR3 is TGTGCCAGCAGGGACGGACAGGGTTTAAGAGAGACCCAGTACTTC. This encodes CASRDGQGLRETQYF.

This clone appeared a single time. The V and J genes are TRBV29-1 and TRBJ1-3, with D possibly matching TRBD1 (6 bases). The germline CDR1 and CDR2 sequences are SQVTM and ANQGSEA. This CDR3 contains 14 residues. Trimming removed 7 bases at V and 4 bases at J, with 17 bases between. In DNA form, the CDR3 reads TGCAGCGCCCGGGGGGGCAGGATAGGAAACACCATATATTTT. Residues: CSARGGRIGNTIYF. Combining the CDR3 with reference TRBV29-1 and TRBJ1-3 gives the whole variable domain SAVISQKPSRDICQRGTSLTIQCQVDSQVTMMFWYRQQPGQSLTLIATANQGSEATYESGFVIDKFPISRPNLTFSTLTVSNMSPEDSSIYLCSARGGRIGNTIYFGEGSWLTVV.

The CDR3, as DNA: TGTGCCAGCAGCCAATATATGGCGGCGAGCTCCTACAATGAGCAGTTCTTC. It codes for CASSQYMAASSYNEQFF. This rearrangement joins TRBV16 to TRBJ2-1; D is unclear. The V gene's germline CDR1 is KGHSY and CDR2 FQNENV. V lost 1 base and J lost 0, with 13 bases in between. The CDR3 contains 17 residues.

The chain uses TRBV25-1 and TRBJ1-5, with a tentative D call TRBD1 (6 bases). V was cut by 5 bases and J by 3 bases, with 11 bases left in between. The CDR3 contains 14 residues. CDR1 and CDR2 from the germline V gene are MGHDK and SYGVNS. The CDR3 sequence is CASSPTGANQPQHF. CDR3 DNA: TGTGCCAGCAGTCCGACAGGCGCCAATCAGCCCCAGCATTTT.

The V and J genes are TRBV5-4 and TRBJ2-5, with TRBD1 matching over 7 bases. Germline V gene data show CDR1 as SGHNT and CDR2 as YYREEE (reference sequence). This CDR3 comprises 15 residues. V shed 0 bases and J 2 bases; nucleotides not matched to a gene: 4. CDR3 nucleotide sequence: TGTGCCAGCAGCTTGGTAGGGGGCGGGCAAGAGACCCAGTACTTC. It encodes CASSLVGGGQETQYF.

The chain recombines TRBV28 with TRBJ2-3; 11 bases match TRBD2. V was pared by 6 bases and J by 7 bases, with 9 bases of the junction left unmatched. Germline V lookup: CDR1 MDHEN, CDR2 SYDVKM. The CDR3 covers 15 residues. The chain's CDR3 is CASRVTSGRGYTQYF. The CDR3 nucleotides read TGTGCCAGCAGGGTAACTAGCGGGAGAGGTTATACGCAGTATTTT.

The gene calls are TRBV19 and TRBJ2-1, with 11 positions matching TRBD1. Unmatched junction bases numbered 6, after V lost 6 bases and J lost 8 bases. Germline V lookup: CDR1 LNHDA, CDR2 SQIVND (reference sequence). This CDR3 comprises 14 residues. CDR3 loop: CASRGQGAGYEQFF. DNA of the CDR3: TGTGCCAGTAGAGGACAGGGGGCTGGCTATGAGCAGTTCTTC.

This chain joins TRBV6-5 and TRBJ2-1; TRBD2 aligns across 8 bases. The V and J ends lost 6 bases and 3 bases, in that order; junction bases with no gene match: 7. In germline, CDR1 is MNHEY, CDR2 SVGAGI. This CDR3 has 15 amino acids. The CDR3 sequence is CASSPRSGSYNEQFF. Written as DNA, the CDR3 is TGTGCCAGCAGCCCCCGAAGCGGGAGCTACAATGAGCAGTTCTTC.

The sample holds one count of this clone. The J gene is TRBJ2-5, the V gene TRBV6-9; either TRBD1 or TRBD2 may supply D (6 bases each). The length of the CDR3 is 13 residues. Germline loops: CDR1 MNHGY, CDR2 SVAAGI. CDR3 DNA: TGTGCTCCCCCTCGGGGGCGCCAAGAGACCCAGTACTTC. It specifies CAPPRGRQETQYF.

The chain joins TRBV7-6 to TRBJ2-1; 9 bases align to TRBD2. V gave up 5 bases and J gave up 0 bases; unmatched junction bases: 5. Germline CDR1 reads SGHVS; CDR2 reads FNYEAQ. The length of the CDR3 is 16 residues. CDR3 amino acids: CASSPLAGSSYNEQFF. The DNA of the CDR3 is TGTGCCAGCAGCCCTCTAGCGGGGAGCTCCTACAATGAGCAGTTCTTC.

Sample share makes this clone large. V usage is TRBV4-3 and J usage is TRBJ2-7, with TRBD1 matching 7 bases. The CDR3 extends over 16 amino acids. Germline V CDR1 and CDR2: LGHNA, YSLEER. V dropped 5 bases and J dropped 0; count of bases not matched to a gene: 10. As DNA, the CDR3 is TGCGCCAGCAGCGCCCTCACAGGGGTCAGCTCCTACGAGCAGTACTTC. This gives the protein CASSALTGVSSYEQYF.

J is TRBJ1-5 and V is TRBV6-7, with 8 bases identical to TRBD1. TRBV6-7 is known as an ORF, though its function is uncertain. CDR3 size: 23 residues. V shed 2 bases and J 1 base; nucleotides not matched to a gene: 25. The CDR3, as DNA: TGTGCCAGCAGTTACCGGGGCAGGGGGCACATAGGAGTATACCAACGGAGCAATCAGCCCCAGCATTTT. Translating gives CASSYRGRGHIGVYQRSNQPQHF.

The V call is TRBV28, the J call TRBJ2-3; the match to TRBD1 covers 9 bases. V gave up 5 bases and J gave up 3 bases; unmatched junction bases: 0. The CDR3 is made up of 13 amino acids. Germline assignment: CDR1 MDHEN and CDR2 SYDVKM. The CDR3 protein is CASSGTGTDTQYF. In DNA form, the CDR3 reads TGTGCCAGCAGTGGGACAGGGACAGATACGCAGTATTTT.

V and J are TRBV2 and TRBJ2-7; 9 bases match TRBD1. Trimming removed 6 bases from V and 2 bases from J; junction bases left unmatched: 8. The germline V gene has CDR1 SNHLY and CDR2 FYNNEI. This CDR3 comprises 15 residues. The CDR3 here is CASRGGTGRTYEQYF. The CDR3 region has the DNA TGTGCCAGCAGAGGGGGGACAGGGAGGACCTACGAGCAGTACTTC.

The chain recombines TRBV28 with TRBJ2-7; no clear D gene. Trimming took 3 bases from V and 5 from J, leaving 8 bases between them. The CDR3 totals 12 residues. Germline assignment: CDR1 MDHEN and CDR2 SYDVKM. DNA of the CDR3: TGTGCCAGCAGTTTGAGGATCGACGAGCAGTACTTC. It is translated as CASSLRIDEQYF.

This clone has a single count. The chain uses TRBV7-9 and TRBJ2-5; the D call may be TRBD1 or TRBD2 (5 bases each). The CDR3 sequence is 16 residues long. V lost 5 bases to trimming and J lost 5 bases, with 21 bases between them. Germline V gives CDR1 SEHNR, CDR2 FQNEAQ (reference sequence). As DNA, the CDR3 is TGTGCCAGCAGCCCCTACCCCGGGGCCCCCGGTGAGACCCAGTACTTC. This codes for CASSPYPGAPGETQYF.

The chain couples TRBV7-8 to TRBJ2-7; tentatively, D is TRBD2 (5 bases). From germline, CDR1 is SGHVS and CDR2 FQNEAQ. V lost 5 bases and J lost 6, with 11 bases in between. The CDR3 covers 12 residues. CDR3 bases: TGTGCCAGCAGCCAGGACTGGCTCGAGCAGTACTTC. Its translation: CASSQDWLEQYF.

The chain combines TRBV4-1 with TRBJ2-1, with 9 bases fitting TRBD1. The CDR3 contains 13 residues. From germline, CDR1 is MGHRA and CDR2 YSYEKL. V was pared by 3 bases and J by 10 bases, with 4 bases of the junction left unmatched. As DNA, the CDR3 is TGCGCCAGCAGCCAGGCTGGGACAGGGGAGCAGTTCTTC. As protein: CASSQAGTGEQFF.

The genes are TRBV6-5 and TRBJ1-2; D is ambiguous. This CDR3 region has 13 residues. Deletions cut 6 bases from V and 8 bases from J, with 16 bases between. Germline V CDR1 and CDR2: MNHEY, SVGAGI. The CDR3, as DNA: TGTGCCAGCAGCTCGGGTGCACCGTGGGGCTACACCTTC. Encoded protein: CASSSGAPWGYTF.

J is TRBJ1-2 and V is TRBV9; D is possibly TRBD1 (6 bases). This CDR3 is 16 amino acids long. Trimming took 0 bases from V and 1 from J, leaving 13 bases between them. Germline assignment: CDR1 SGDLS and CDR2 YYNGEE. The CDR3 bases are TGTGCCAGCAGCGTAGGAACAGGGAGGATTAACTATGGCTACACCTTC. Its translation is CASSVGTGRINYGYTF.

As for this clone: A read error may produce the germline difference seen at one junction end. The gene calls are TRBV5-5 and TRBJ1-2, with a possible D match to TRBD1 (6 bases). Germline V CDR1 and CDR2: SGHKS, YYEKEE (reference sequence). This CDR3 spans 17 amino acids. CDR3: CASSQDHASGASYGYTF. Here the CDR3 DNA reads TGCGCCAGCAGCCAAGATCACGCCTCAGGGGCTAGCTATGGCTACACCTTC.

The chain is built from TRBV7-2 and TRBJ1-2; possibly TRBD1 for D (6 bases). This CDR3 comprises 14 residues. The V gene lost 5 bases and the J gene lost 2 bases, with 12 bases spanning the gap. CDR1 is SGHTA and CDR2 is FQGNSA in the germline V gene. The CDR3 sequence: CASSTRTVNYGYTF. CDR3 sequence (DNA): TGTGCCAGCAGCACCCGGACAGTGAACTATGGCTACACCTTC.